The T cell receptor (beta chain) under discussion was sequenced for a study of CD8 T cells in ankylosing spondylitis. The germline V and J ends were trimmed by 2 bases and 1 base, with 9 bases remaining between them. The length of the CDR3 is 15 residues. The germline V gene has CDR1 MNHNS and CDR2 SASEGT. Broader study findings: One TCR beta motif, made up of roughly 8 highly homologous variants, appeared characteristic of ankylosing spondylitis blood. Clones that were linked to disease were CD8+ and were relatively rare in peripheral blood. The study looked at matched synovial fluid samples from ankylosing spondylitis patients. Disease-linked clones were reported to be significantly enriched there.

Generation of TCR beta libraries employed quantitative 5'-RACE incorporating molecular barcodes. One entry per CDR3 protein results from TCRdb running MiXCR on the 5' RACE reads. Of approximately 200,000 distinct CDR3 sequences listed, over 10% are singletons. This clonotype has at least ten counts. Its antigen is as yet unknown. Specimen: blood, either unsorted or a sorted T cell fraction (not recorded which). This clonotype was obtained from a female donor with ankylosing spondylitis or in good health (not recorded which). This chain links TRBV6-1 with TRBJ1-5; tentative D call: TRBD1 (6 bases). This CDR3 is CASSEMQGSNQPQHF. The CDR3 DNA reads as TGTGCCAGCAGTGAAATGCAGGGGAGCAATCAGCCCCAGCATTTT.